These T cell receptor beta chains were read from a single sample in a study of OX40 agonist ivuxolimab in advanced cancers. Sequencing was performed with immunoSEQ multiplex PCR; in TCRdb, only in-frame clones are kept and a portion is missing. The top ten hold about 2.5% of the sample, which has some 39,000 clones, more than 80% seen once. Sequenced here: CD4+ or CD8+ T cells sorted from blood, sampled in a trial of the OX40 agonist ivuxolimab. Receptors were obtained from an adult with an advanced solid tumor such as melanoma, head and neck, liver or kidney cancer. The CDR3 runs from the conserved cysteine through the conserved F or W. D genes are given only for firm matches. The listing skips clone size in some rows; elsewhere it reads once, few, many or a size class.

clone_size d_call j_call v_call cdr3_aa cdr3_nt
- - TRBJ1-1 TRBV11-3 CASSSTGVNTEAFF TGTGCCAGCAGCTCCACTGGGGTGAACACTGAAGCTTTCTTT
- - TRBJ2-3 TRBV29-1 CSVGRDTQYF TGCAGCGTTGGCCGGGATACGCAGTATTTT
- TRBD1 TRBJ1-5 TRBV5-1 CASSLLGQGSGQPQHF TGCGCCAGCAGCTTGCTAGGACAGGGATCGGGGCAGCCCCAGCATTTT
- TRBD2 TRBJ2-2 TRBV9 CASRGRVNPTGELFF TGTGCCAGCAGAGGGAGGGTGAACCCCACCGGGGAGCTGTTTTTT
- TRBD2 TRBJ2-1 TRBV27 CASRTGTSGYNEQFF TGTGCCAGCAGAACCGGGACTAGCGGATACAATGAGCAGTTCTTC
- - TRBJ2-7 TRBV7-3 CASSRGTNYEQYF TGTGCCAGCAGTCGCGGGACAAACTACGAGCAGTACTTC
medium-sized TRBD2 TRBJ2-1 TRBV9 CASRGLAGVEQFF TGTGCCAGCAGGGGACTAGCGGGAGTGGAGCAGTTCTTC
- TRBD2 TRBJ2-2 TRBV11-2 CASSLRGLAGGTTGELFF TGTGCCAGCAGCTTAAGAGGACTAGCGGGAGGGACCACCGGGGAGCTGTTTTTT
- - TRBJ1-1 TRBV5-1 CASSLVLSGNTEAFF TGCGCCAGCAGCTTGGTCCTTAGTGGGAACACTGAAGCTTTCTTT
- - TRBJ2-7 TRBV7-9 CASSLGAYEQYF TGTGCCAGCAGCTTAGGGGCCTACGAGCAGTACTTC
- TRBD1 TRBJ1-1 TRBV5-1 CASSWTGGTEAFF TGCGCCAGCAGCTGGACAGGGGGCACTGAAGCTTTCTTT
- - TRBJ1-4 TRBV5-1 CASSPSSGTIEKLFF TGCGCCAGCAGCCCCTCTTCCGGGACAATAGAAAAACTGTTTTTT
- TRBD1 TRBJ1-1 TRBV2 CASSRQGMNTEAFF TGTGCCAGCAGTAGACAGGGTATGAACACTGAAGCTTTCTTT
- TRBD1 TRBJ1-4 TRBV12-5 CASGLVNNLPGTGLATNEKLFF TGTGCTAGTGGTTTGGTTAATAACCTGCCCGGGACAGGGCTTGCAACTAATGAAAAACTGTTTTTT
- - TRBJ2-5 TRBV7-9 CASSLAGETQYF TGTGCCAGCAGCTTAGCGGGGGAGACCCAGTACTTC
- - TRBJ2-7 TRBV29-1 CSVESLPGVNEQYF TGCAGCGTTGAAAGTCTCCCTGGGGTCAACGAGCAGTACTTC
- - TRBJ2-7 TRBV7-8 CASSLEGGPYEQYF TGTGCCAGCAGCTTAGAGGGGGGGCCCTACGAGCAGTACTTC
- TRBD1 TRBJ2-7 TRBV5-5 CASSLGQGGSYEQYF TGTGCCAGCAGCTTAGGACAGGGGGGATCCTACGAGCAGTACTTC
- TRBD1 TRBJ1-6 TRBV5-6 CASSSQTGGSSPLHF TGTGCCAGCAGCTCCCAGACAGGGGGCAGTTCACCCCTCCACTTT
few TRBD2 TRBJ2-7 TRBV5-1 CASSSDPGLAGGHEQYF TGCGCCAGCAGCAGTGATCCGGGACTAGCGGGAGGCCACGAGCAGTACTTC
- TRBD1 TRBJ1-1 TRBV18 CASSSLQGGDDTEAFF TGTGCCAGCTCATCCCTGCAGGGGGGAGACGACACTGAAGCTTTCTTT
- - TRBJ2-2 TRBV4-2 CASSQDRGDSNTGELFF TGTGCCAGCAGCCAAGACAGGGGGGATTCGAACACCGGGGAGCTGTTTTTT
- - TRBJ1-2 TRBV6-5 CASRQPGQTPVYTF TGTGCCAGCCGCCAACCAGGACAGACCCCTGTATACACCTTC
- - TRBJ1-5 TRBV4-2 CASSQGPGTGNQPQHF TGTGCCAGCAGCCAAGGTCCCGGCACAGGCAATCAGCCCCAGCATTTT
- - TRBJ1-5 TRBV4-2 CASSHTGTIGNQPQHF TGTGCCAGCAGCCATACCGGGACAATAGGTAATCAGCCCCAGCATTTT
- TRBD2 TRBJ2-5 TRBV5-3 CARASGRKETQYF TGTGCCAGAGCTAGCGGGAGAAAAGAGACCCAGTACTTC
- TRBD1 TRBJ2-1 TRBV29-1 CSVSPGTGGAGDEQFF TGCAGCGTGAGTCCCGGGACAGGGGGCGCCGGGGATGAGCAGTTCTTC
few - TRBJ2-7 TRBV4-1 CASRETGTYEQYF TGCGCCAGCAGGGAGACAGGAACCTACGAGCAGTACTTC
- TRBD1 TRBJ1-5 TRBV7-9 CASSRTGGGGNQPQHF TGTGCCAGCAGCCGGACAGGGGGAGGGGGCAATCAGCCCCAGCATTTT
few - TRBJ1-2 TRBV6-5 CASSYSDSPRGYTF TGTGCCAGCAGTTACTCCGACAGCCCCAGGGGCTACACCTTC
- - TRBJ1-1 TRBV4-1 CASSQAPAGMNTEAFF TGCGCCAGCAGCCAAGCCCCCGCAGGTATGAACACTGAAGCTTTCTTT